This paragraph covers one T cell receptor (beta chain) sequence. Clinical history reported by participants formed the basis on which cohorts were assigned. During the 2 weeks before they entered the study, exposed participants had met someone with a PCR-confirmed or clinician-diagnosed COVID-19 case. This entry belongs to a study of blood T cell repertoires in COVID-19. The assay was immunoSEQ multiplex PCR, and TCRdb's table has in-frame clones only and misses some. The sample consists of roughly 400,000 clones, about 88% of them appearing once. Germline CDR1 is SGHNT and CDR2 is YYREEE (reference sequence). V trimming: 3 bases; J trimming: 6 bases; junction bases outside the gene matches: 8. This CDR3 is 14 amino acids long.

This sequence joins TRBV5-4 and TRBJ2-7, with 8 bases identical to TRBD1. The sequenced material came from PBMCs or T cells enriched from blood (not recorded which). The receptor's source is a woman aged 18-29 years who had been exposed to COVID-19. CDR3 nucleotide sequence: TGTGCCAGCAGCTCCGGACAGGGTGGTGCCGAGCAGTACTTC. It yields the protein CASSSGQGGAEQYF.